The T cell receptor beta chain described here comes from a study of early stage breast cancer tumors (dated by TCRdb to between 2016 and 2019). In the study overall: Of the approximately 15 invasive breast tumors, some twelve were found to be estrogen receptor-positive, progesterone receptor-positive and HER2-negative. Of the roughly twelve ER+/PR+/HER2- tumors, eight were classified as invasive ductal carcinomas and four as invasive lobular carcinomas. A total of over 2 million templates, representing almost 1,100,000 unique clonotypes, were detected across all samples. The average read coverage per sample was around 9.1-fold. The investigation overall reported the following: Enriched TCRB sequences shared across patients were found to be mostly commonly generated sequences that were unlikely to play an important role in the tumor microenvironment. Chain pairing and functional markers such as CD4, CD8 and FOXP3 were missed by bulk genomic DNA sequencing of unsorted cells. The small cohort size prevented analysis by tumor subtype. Repertoires from blood resembled normal breast more closely than tumor, and using blood as a reference for each tissue separated tumor from normal in 14 of 16 patients. About 2.5-fold higher T cell density and higher clonality were observed in tumors than in adjacent normal breast tissue.

Adjacent normal breast tissue was collected about 2-4.5 cm away from the tumor, rinsed in PBS and stored in prechilled RNAlater. Because normal breast tissue has high lipid content and low cell density, getting sufficient DNA from normal breast tissue often required about 85-320 mg of tissue. The study profiled bulk TCR beta-chain repertoires in matched peripheral blood, tumor and adjacent normal breast tissue taken from about 15 patients with early-stage breast cancer. Genomic DNA was extracted with the Qiagen AllPrep DNA/RNA Mini kit. CDR1 and CDR2 are drawn from the germline V gene (reference sequence): SGHNT, YYREEE. Reading from cysteine to phenylalanine, the CDR3 counts 16 amino acids. Just the 48-base CDR3 DNA is kept, in frame starting at base 1. V is cut by 2 bases and J by 0 bases, and the space between the germline ends is 13 bases. Each sample was amplified in two independent genomic DNA replicates, using 0.4 to 0.6 ug for blood and around 1.5 ug for tumor or normal breast. Following the manufacturer's instructions, the ImmunoSeq Intro kit was used to carry out TCRB sequencing on genomic DNA. Multiplex PCR ran 30 to 40 cycles with proprietary primers and spike-in control sequences for absolute quantification. Single-end 150-bp reads were used to sequence an 87-bp fragment covering the CDR3 and the flanking V and J genes. Each lane of an Illumina MiSeq running version 3.0 chemistry carried seven multiplexed samples, with two replicates apiece. Concerning the study's data processing: Raw data were processed with the vendor's proprietary pipeline, and both replicates were merged into a single result per sample. Clonotypes were defined as productive rearrangements sharing the V-gene family, CDR3 amino acid sequence and J-gene segment. Clonality was computed as 1 minus the normalized Shannon entropy (Pielou evenness) of TCRB abundances. To estimate T cell density, the total number of templates was divided by the input cell count, which was inferred from how much DNA went in. Recon, run with its default parameters, was used to estimate overall repertoire diversity and clonality. A clonotype counted as tumor-enriched if its abundance in tumor exceeded 0.1% and was at least 32-fold higher than its abundance in normal breast. The source is immuneACCESS, and TCRdb retained only in-frame sequences with V and J called. Part of the clones is not carried over; for the studies checked, unresolved V genes explain less than half of this, and the remainder is unexplained. V, J and clone size are taken as reported in that table, and D and trimming were inferred from the DNA itself. For this sample there are roughly 13,000 clones; 79% appear just once. The top ten clonotypes cover 7.5% to 9% of the sample.

This clone has only a few counts. There is no known antigen for this receptor. Base qualities are not at hand, and no much larger clone is one base apart. The material sequenced was normal breast tissue next to the tumor. The chain was built from TRBV5-4 and TRBJ2-3, and the D gene may be TRBD2, 5 bases matching. This TCR came from a person between 50 and 60 years old with breast cancer. The DNA is as follows: TGTGCCAGCAGCTTTTATACGGGATCGAGCACAGATACGCAGTATTTT. It specifies CASSFYTGSSTDTQYF.